The TCR beta chain under discussion was sequenced for a study of T cells in localized non-small cell lung cancer. TCRdb's table, derived via immunoSEQ multiplex PCR, lists solely in-frame clones and lacks some. The sample yields roughly 48,000 clones, 60% to 85% seen once. The study's findings and limits: Of the top 100 tumor clones, median 57 were in adjacent lung, 25 to 35 among its top 100.

This CDR3 spans 15 amino acids. With 6 bases removed from V and 4 bases from J, the gap between germline ends came to 16 bases. The germline gives CDR1 MNHNY, CDR2 SVGAGI (reference sequence). A word on this clone: The antigen remains unidentified.

The input for sequencing was peripheral blood, taken before any cancer treatment. This receptor was taken from a man aged 35 to 69 with stage I squamous cell lung carcinoma. The J gene is TRBJ1-5, the V gene TRBV6-6; D might be TRBD1 (6 bases). The DNA for the CDR3 is TGTGCCAGCAGCGAGCAGGGGTTGCGGAATCAGCCCCAGCATTTT. Translating it yields CASSEQGLRNQPQHF.